The sequence of this TCR beta chain was determined in a study of beta chain features in type 1 diabetes. This CDR3 spans 14 amino acids. Germline CDR1 SGHTA, CDR2 FQGTGA. V was shortened by 4 bases and J by 5 bases, with 14 bases between the two germline ends. Study observations and caveats: Shorter TCRB CDR3s, moderately but significantly so, marked every one of the four CD4+ subsets in Type 1 diabetes patients. For type 1 diabetes patients, VDJ junctions showed fewer insertions and more deletions.

Of note for this clone: Its antigen is not identified.

Expressed TCRB transcripts got sequenced, as all isolated RNA was reverse transcribed. Measured with immunoSEQ multiplex PCR; TCRdb has only the in-frame clones, and not every one. Among 100,000 to 150,000 clones listed, approximately 10% were seen once. Purities over 98% were achieved in all sorted populations. Sequencing used central memory CD4+ T cells from blood. The sequence derives from a man aged 25-45 years with type 1 diabetes. The chain links TRBV7-3 to TRBJ1-1; D is undetermined. The CDR3 coding sequence is TGTGCCAGCAGCTCGGGTCCTGGAGGGACTGAAGCTTTCTTT. This translates into CASSSGPGGTEAFF.